This TCR beta chain appears in the sequencing data of a study of cytomegalovirus exposure and HLA in healthy donors. Overall study results and limits: The study labeled around 160 TCR beta chains cytomegalovirus-associated. Later genetic work tied a missense DCLRE1C variant to beta-chain V and J trimming. The likely origin of a cluster of highly shared sequence variants was a sequencing artifact. CMV serostatus stood as the only immune exposure information on hand.

In the PCR, 60 Vbeta and 13 Jbeta primers were used. Clones were sequenced by immunoSEQ multiplex PCR, and TCRdb holds only the in-frame ones, with some missing. The data contain around 140,000 clones, approximately 70% of them singletons. This CDR3 is built from 15 residues. V was pared by 4 bases and J by 7 bases, with 8 bases of the junction left unmatched. CDR1 and CDR2 (germline): SNHLY, FYNNEI. This clone was seen once. Its antigen is still unknown. This clonotype was obtained from a woman between 55 and 75 years old in good health and CMV-seropositive. The J gene is TRBJ1-5, the V gene TRBV2, with TRBD1 identical over 9 bases. Material for sequencing was PBMCs. CDR3: CASSADRGEGQPQHF. CDR3 in DNA: TGTGCCAGCAGTGCGGACAGGGGAGAAGGACAGCCCCAGCATTTT.